This T cell receptor (beta chain) was sequenced during a study of radiotherapy plus CTLA-4 blockade in lung cancer. Study context: There were objective responses in around 18% of patients, and around 31% had disease control. Regarding the study as a whole: Among blood TCR repertoires after radiotherapy plus ipilimumab, tumor-derived clones expanded.

Focal radiation plus CTLA-4 blockade with ipilimumab was given to patients with chemo-refractory metastatic non-small-cell lung cancer. This clone was counted once. Its target is not known. Only in-frame clones appear in the TCRdb table, and some are missing; sequencing was by immunoSEQ multiplex PCR. The profile covers 100,000 to 150,000 clones, with more than 80% appearing a single time and approximately 6.6% taken by the ten largest. The CDR3 covers 15 residues. From germline, CDR1 is SGHKS and CDR2 YYEKEE (reference sequence). V was clipped by 5 bases and J by 7 bases, with 19 bases between them. This sequence joins TRBV5-5 and TRBJ2-1, with TRBD1 as a possible D gene (6 bases). The TCR sequence derives from a human donor with non-small cell lung cancer that progressed on radiotherapy plus ipilimumab. Source: peripheral blood, taken from a patient treated with radiotherapy plus ipilimumab. The CDR3 DNA reads as TGTGCCAGCAGGGCCGGGACAAGAGCGCCTAATGAGCAGTTCTTC. Its protein product is CASRAGTRAPNEQFF.